This T cell receptor beta chain was profiled in a study of patients and donors after allogeneic stem cell transplantation. Germline V CDR1 and CDR2: SNHLY, FYNNEI. Trimming shortened V by 6 bases and J by 13 bases, and 15 bases separated the two germline ends. The CDR3 consists of 12 residues. TCRdb ran MiXCR on the RT-PCR reads and lists one entry per CDR3 protein. The profile shows approximately 88,000 distinct CDR3 sequences, around 5% of them singletons. This clonotype was counted many times. The chain has TRBV2 and TRBJ1-4, with a tentative D call TRBD1 (6 bases). Sequences were obtained from blood, either unsorted or a sorted T cell fraction (not recorded which). The TCR sequence derives from a human donor who was either an allogeneic HSCT recipient or a stem cell or donor lymphocyte infusion donor (not recorded which). It is not recorded whose cells these are; they may come from a transplant donor. CDR3 sequence (DNA): TGTGCCAGCAGAGCGACAGGAACGGTACTGTTTTTT. Its translation is CASRATGTVLFF.